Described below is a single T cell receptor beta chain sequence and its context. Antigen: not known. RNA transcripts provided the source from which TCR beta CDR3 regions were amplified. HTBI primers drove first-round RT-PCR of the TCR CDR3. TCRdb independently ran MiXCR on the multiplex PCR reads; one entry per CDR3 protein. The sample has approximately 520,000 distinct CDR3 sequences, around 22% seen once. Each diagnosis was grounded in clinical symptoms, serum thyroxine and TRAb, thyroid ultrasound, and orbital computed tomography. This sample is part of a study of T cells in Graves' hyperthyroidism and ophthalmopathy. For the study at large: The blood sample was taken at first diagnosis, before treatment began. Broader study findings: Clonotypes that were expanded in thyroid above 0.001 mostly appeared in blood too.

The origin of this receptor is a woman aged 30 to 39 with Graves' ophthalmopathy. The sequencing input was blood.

CDR3 bases: TGTGCCAGCAGCTTAAAGGGGACAGACTATGGCTACACCTTC. This codes for CASSLKGTDYGYTF. The chain has TRBV5-6 and TRBJ1-2; 7 bases fit TRBD1. This CDR3 spans 14 amino acids. The V gene end was trimmed by 2 bases and the J gene end by 3 bases; junction bases not matched to a gene: 4. The germline gives CDR1 SGHDT, CDR2 YYEEEE.